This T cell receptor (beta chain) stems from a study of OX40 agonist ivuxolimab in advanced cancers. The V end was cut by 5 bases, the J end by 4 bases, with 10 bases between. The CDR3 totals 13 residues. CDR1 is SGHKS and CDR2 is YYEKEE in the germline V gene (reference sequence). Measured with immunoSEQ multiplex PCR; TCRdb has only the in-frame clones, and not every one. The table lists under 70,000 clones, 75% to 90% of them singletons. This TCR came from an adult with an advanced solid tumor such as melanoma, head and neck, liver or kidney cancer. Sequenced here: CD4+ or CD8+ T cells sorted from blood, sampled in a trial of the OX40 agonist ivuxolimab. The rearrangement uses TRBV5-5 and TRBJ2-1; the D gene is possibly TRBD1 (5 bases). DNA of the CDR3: TGTGCCAGCAGTCTTCGACAGTACAATGAGCAGTTCTTC. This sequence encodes CASSLRQYNEQFF.